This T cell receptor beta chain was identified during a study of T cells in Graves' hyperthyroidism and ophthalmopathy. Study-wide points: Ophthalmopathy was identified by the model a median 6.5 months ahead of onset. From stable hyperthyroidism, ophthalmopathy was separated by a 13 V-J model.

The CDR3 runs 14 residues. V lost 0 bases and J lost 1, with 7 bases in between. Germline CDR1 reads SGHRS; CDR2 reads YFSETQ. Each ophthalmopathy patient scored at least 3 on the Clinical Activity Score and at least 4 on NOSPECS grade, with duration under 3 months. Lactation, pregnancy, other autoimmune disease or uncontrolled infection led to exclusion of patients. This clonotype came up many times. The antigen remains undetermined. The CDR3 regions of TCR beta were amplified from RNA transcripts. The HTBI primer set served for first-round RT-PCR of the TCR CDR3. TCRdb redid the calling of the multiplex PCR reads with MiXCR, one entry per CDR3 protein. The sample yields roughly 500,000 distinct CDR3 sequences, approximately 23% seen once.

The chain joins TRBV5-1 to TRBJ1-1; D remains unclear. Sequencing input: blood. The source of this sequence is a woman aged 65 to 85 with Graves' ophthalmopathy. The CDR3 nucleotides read TGCGCCAGCAGCTTGGCCACGAGGAACACTGAAGCTTTCTTT. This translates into CASSLATRNTEAFF.